This T cell receptor (beta chain) was captured by sequencing in a study of post-analysis software for immune sequencing data. This clonotype was recorded only once. What it recognizes is unknown. Carried by the TCR beta cDNA libraries were unique molecular identifiers. In TCRdb, the PCR reads were re-called with MiXCR into one record per CDR3 protein. The sample lists about 560,000 distinct CDR3 sequences, about 44% occurring once. Study findings and constraints: Controls had lower frequencies than patients of about 5 TRBV segments, which included TRBV5-6, TRBV5-1 and TRBV20-1. Same-batch samples co-clustered strongly by F measure.

The CDR3 sequence is 16 residues long. V shed 4 bases, J shed 6 bases, and the junction held 8 bases outside the gene matches. Germline V gene sequence: CDR1 LGHDT, CDR2 YNNKEL (reference sequence). The sequenced sample was blood. The receptor's source is a girl aged 5 to 17 with multiple sclerosis. The chain carries TRBV3-1 and TRBJ2-1, with TRBD2 matching 11 bases. CDR3 coding DNA: TGTGCCAGCAGCCGAGAAGGTAGCGGGAGGGCCAATGAGCAGTTCTTC. Its translation is CASSREGSGRANEQFF.